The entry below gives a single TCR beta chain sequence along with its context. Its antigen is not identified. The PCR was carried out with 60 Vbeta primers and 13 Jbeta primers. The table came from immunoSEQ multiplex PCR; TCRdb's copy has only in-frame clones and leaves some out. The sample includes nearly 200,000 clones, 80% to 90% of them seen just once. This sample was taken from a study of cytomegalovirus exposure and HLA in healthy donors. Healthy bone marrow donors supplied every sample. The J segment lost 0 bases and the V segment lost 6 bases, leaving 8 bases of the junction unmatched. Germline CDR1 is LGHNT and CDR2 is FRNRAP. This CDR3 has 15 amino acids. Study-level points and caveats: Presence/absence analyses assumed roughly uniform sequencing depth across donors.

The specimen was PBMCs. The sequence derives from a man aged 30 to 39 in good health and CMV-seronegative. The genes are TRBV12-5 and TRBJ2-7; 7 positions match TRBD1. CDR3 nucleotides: TGTGCTAGTGGCCCCGACAGGGATAACTCCTACGAGCAGTACTTC. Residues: CASGPDRDNSYEQYF.